Below, 9 T cell receptor beta chains from the same sample are listed, as sequenced in a study of breast tumors, draining lymph nodes, adjacent tissues. TCRdb processed the multiplex PCR reads anew with MiXCR; each CDR3 protein has one entry. Seen here are about 170,000 distinct CDR3 sequences, about 30% observed once, and the top ten hold around 4%. Samples came from axillary lymph nodes draining the breast cancer. The sequenced sample consisted of axillary lymph node tissue. The receptors stem from a female donor with breast cancer. Some clones in this sample may be carry-over from other donors' samples.

About this clonotype itself: This CDR3 is missing its conserved last phenylalanine or tryptophan, likely due to a read error. The V gene is TRBV7-9, the J gene TRBJ2-5; D remains ambiguous. CDR1 SEHNR and CDR2 FQNEAQ come from the germline V gene (reference sequence). The CDR3 has 11 residues. Trimming pared 5 bases from V and 4 bases from J, leaving 5 bases between. CDR3: CASSPRETQYL. The CDR3 DNA sequence: TGTGCCAGCAGCCCGCGAGAGACCCAGTACCTC.

This rearrangement joins TRBV20-1 to TRBJ1-2; 7 bases map to TRBD1. Losses at the gene ends were 5 bases for V and 10 bases for J; bases not matched to a gene: 13. The CDR3 extends over 13 amino acids. The germline CDR1 and CDR2 sequences are DFQATT and SNEGSKA (reference sequence). The CDR3 DNA sequence: TGCAGTGCTTACCTCAGGGGGTTCTGTGCCTACACCTTC. Translated: CSAYLRGFCAYTF.

This clonotype showed up just once. One end of the junction is discordant with germline, which a read error may explain. V usage is TRBV4-1 and J usage is TRBJ2-3; 10 nucleotides align to TRBD2. There are 17 residues in the CDR3. Per the germline V gene, CDR1 is MGHRA and CDR2 is YSYEKL. DNA for the CDR3: TGTGCCAGCAGCCCAGCAGCGGGAGGGCCGGAGACAGATACGCAGTATTTT. Residues: CASSPAAGGPETDTQYF.

The gene calls are TRBV11-1 and TRBJ2-7, with TRBD2 matching 11 bases. Germline V CDR1 and CDR2: SGHAT, FQDESV (reference sequence). The CDR3 contains 16 residues. J gave up 0 bases and V 5 bases, and 6 bases lay outside the gene matches. CDR3 DNA sequence: TGTGCCAGCAGCCCCATAGCGGGAGGGAGCTCCTACGAGCAGTACTTC. Translated: CASSPIAGGSSYEQYF.

About this clonotype: A single base separates this from a much larger clone, so it may be a read error. The CDR3 end shows no conserved phenylalanine or tryptophan, and so a read error is likely. The rearrangement uses TRBV14 and TRBJ1-2; 7 positions agree with TRBD1. The CDR3 is 13 residues long. V lost 4 bases and J lost 4; bases outside the gene matches: 3. Germline-derived CDR1 and CDR2 are SGHDN and FVKESK. CDR3 region: CASSLGQSYGYTS. The CDR3 coding sequence is TGTGCCAGCAGCCTGGGACAGAGCTATGGCTACACCTCC.

V and J are TRBV24-1 and TRBJ2-3; 9 nucleotides line up with TRBD2. Losses at the gene ends were 1 base for V and 0 bases for J; bases not matched to a gene: 1. Per germline, CDR1 KGHDR and CDR2 SFDVKD. The CDR3 is 16 amino acids. The CDR3 DNA sequence: TGTGCCACCAGTGATTTTACTAGCGGGAGCACAGATACGCAGTATTTT. Amino acids: CATSDFTSGSTDTQYF.

This clonotype was seen at least ten times. V usage is TRBV12-5 and J usage is TRBJ2-1, with TRBD2 matching over 12 bases. V was clipped by 0 bases and J by 9 bases; unmatched bases: 6. There are 16 residues in the CDR3. From germline, CDR1 is LGHNT and CDR2 FRNRAP. The CDR3: CASGLVGRLAGAEQFF. The CDR3 bases are TGTGCTAGTGGTTTGGTAGGGAGACTAGCGGGGGCTGAGCAGTTCTTC.

Ten or more counts support this clonotype. The chain combines TRBV7-3 with TRBJ2-6; either TRBD1 or TRBD2 may supply D (6 bases each). The V end was cut by 0 bases, the J end by 2 bases, with 26 bases between. From germline, CDR1 is SGHTA and CDR2 FQGTGA. This CDR3 is built from 22 residues. CDR3 loop: CASSLTMSGGGYWGPGANVLTF. CDR3 coding DNA: TGTGCCAGCAGCTTAACGATGAGTGGAGGGGGATATTGGGGCCCTGGGGCCAACGTCCTGACTTTC.

The genes are TRBV7-3 and TRBJ1-4, with D maybe TRBD1 (5 bases). Germline V gene sequence: CDR1 SGHTA, CDR2 FQGTGA. Between the trimmed V and J ends, which lost 4 bases and 14 bases, there was a span of 23 bases. This CDR3 contains 15 residues. CDR3 DNA sequence: TGTGCCAGCAGCTCCGGCGGGGGGTCTGGCGTAAAGCTGTTTTTT. The encoded protein is CASSSGGGSGVKLFF.